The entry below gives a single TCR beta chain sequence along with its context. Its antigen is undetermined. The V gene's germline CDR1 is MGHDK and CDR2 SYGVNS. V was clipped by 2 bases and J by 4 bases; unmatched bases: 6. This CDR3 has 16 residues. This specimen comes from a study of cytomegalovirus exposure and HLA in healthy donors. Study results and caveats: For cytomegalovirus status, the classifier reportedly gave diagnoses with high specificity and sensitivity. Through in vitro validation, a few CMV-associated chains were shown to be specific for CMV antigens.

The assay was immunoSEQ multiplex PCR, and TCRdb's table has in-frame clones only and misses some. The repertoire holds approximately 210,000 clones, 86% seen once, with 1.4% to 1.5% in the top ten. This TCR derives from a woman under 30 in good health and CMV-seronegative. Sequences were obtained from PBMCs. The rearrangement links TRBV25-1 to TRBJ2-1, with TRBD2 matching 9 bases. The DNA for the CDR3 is TGTGCCAGCAGTGAACCACTAGCGGGCCGTTACAATGAGCAGTTCTTC. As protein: CASSEPLAGRYNEQFF. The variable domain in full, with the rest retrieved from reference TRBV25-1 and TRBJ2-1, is EADIYQTPRYLVIGTGKKITLECSQTMGHDKMYWYQQDPGMELHLIHYSYGVNSTEKGDLSSESTVSRIRTEHFPLTLESARPSHTSQYLCASSEPLAGRYNEQFFGPGTRLTVL.